The 20 T cell receptor beta chains given below trace back to one sample, sequenced in a study of immune evolution from preneoplasia to lung adenocarcinoma. Clones were sequenced by immunoSEQ multiplex PCR, and TCRdb holds only the in-frame ones, with some missing. The table records some 9,400 clones, 80% to 90% of them present only once. Input material: FFPE lung adenocarcinoma in situ tissue. These receptors were taken from a person aged 65 to 85 with lung adenocarcinoma.

The rearrangement uses TRBV6-5 and TRBJ1-5; 7 bases fit TRBD1. The CDR3 consists of 12 residues. Trimming took 10 bases from V and 3 from J; bases not matched to a gene: 3. Germline CDR1 and CDR2: MNHEY and SVGAGI. The CDR3 loop reads CATGTDNQPQHF. The CDR3 DNA reads as TGTGCCACCGGGACAGACAATCAGCCCCAGCATTTT.

The rearrangement uses TRBV6-1 and TRBJ2-2, with a tentative D call TRBD1 (6 bases). The germline gives CDR1 MNHNS, CDR2 SASEGT. The CDR3 has 13 residues. Between the trimmed V and J ends, which lost 10 bases and 2 bases, there was a span of 11 bases. The CDR3 sequence: CATLTGNTGELFF. CDR3 bases: TGTGCCACTTTGACAGGAAACACCGGGGAGCTGTTTTTT.

The chain recombines TRBV7-8 with TRBJ1-5, with TRBD1 matching 7 bases. CDR1 and CDR2 from the germline V gene are SGHVS and FQNEAQ. The CDR3 loop spans 17 amino acids. V was pared by 5 bases and J by 2 bases, with 12 bases of the junction left unmatched. The CDR3 nucleotides read TGTGCCAGCAGCCAGCGGACAGGACGCGGGGGCAATCAGCCCCAGCATTTT. Translated: CASSQRTGRGGNQPQHF.

This clone has just one count. This chain joins TRBV11-3 and TRBJ2-3, with 8 bases that match TRBD2. Germline loops: CDR1 SGHNT, CDR2 YENEEA. Trimming cost V 3 bases and J 1 base; bases outside gene matches: 0. The CDR3 has 14 residues. The CDR3 reads CASSFSGGTDTQYF. DNA of the CDR3: TGTGCCAGCAGCTTTAGCGGGGGCACAGATACGCAGTATTTT. Supplemented by reference TRBV11-3 and TRBJ2-3, the full variable domain reads EAGVVQSPRYKIIEKKQPVAFWCNPISGHNTLYWYLQNLGQGPELLIRYENEEAVDDSQLPKDRFSAERLKGVDSTLKIQPAELGDSAVYLCASSFSGGTDTQYFGPGTRLTVL.

CDR3 amino acids: CASSRGHNQPQHF. The CDR3 DNA reads as TGTGCCAGCAGCCGTGGACACAATCAGCCCCAGCATTTT. J is TRBJ1-5 and V is TRBV6-6, with a possible D match to TRBD1 (5 bases). The CDR3 sequence is 13 residues long. Germline CDR1 reads MNHNY; CDR2 reads SVGAGI (reference sequence). Trimming pared 6 bases from V and 3 bases from J, leaving 9 bases between.

CDR3 bases: TGTGCCAGCAGTGAAAGACGGGTCACTGAAGCTTTCTTT. Translated, it gives CASSERRVTEAFF. V is TRBV6-1 and J is TRBJ1-1, with D unclear. CDR1 is MNHNS and CDR2 is SASEGT in the germline V gene. Trimming removed 2 bases from V and 4 bases from J, with 8 bases in between. This CDR3 contains 13 residues.

V usage is TRBV4-1 and J usage is TRBJ2-5; possible D gene TRBD2, 6 bases. CDR3 size: 13 residues. The V end lost 0 bases, the J end lost 14 bases, and 16 bases lay between the germline ends. Germline CDR1 reads MGHRA; CDR2 reads YSYEKL. CDR3 residues: CASSQDHGLGTYF. CDR3 nucleotide sequence: TGCGCCAGCAGCCAAGACCACGGGTTAGGGACTTACTTC.

This chain uses TRBV9 with TRBJ2-7; no clear D. The CDR3 runs 13 residues. In germline, CDR1 is SGDLS, CDR2 YYNGEE. Trimming took off 4 bases at V and 5 bases at J, with 13 bases between the two ends. CDR3 sequence: CASSSAPGNEQYF. The CDR3 DNA reads TGTGCCAGCAGCTCAGCACCTGGGAACGAGCAGTACTTC.

The chain links TRBV6-5 to TRBJ2-5; possibly TRBD1 for D (5 bases). The CDR3 extends over 12 amino acids. CDR1 MNHEY and CDR2 SVGAGI come from the germline V gene. The V end was cut by 4 bases, the J end by 5 bases, with 8 bases between. The CDR3: CASSWGFETQYF. The CDR3 DNA follows: TGTGCCAGCAGTTGGGGCTTCGAGACCCAGTACTTC.

The CDR3 bases are TGCGCCAGCAGCCGGAATAGCGGGACTAGCGTCTACAATGAGCAGTTCTTC. Residues: CASSRNSGTSVYNEQFF. The genes are TRBV4-1 and TRBJ2-1; 10 bases agree with TRBD2. Trimming at V came to 4 bases and at J to 3 bases, leaving 9 bases not matched to a gene. CDR3 length: 17 amino acids. Per the germline V gene, CDR1 is MGHRA and CDR2 is YSYEKL.

This clone was recorded only once. The chain carries TRBV28 and TRBJ2-7; 10 bases are shared with TRBD1. The CDR3 covers 15 residues. With 6 bases clipped from V and 7 bases from J, the junction kept 12 bases outside the gene matches. Germline V CDR1 and CDR2: MDHEN, SYDVKM. CDR3 sequence: CASRTAGTGVREQYF. For the CDR3, the DNA is TGTGCCAGCAGGACTGCCGGGACAGGGGTGCGGGAGCAGTACTTC.

The chain's CDR3 is CASRLAPKREVRFRTDTQYF. The CDR3 coding sequence is TGTGCAAGTCGCTTAGCCCCTAAGCGGGAGGTGAGGTTCAGGACAGATACGCAGTATTTT. This sequence joins TRBV12-2 and TRBJ2-3; whether TRBD2, the table's D call, matches the DNA was not checked. TRBV12-2 is a recognized pseudogene. This CDR3 is 20 amino acids long.

V is TRBV30 and J is TRBJ2-7; D gene uncertain. The germline V gene has CDR1 GTSNPN and CDR2 SVGIG (reference sequence). Between the trimmed V and J ends, which lost 1 base and 4 bases, there was a span of 29 bases. This CDR3 is 19 amino acids long. The DNA of the CDR3 is TGTGCCTGGAGTGCCAAAACGCCCGGCTCCGGGCTCATGAGGTACGAGCAGTACTTC. Amino acid sequence: CAWSAKTPGSGLMRYEQYF.

This clone was detected a few times. V is TRBV2 and J is TRBJ1-5; D is undetermined. The CDR3 runs to 15 residues. The germline V and J ends were trimmed by 6 bases and 0 bases, with 12 bases remaining between them. Germline loops: CDR1 SNHLY, CDR2 FYNNEI. The CDR3 protein is CASSARPGSNQPQHF. The CDR3 bases are TGTGCCAGCAGCGCGAGACCGGGTAGCAATCAGCCCCAGCATTTT.

The V call is TRBV13, the J call TRBJ2-2, with TRBD1 matching over 12 bases. Germline loops: CDR1 PRHDT, CDR2 FYEKMQ (reference sequence). CDR3 size: 16 residues. V trimming: 4 bases; J trimming: 6 bases; junction bases outside the gene matches: 6. The chain's CDR3 is CASSSRDRGRPGELFF. The CDR3 DNA follows: TGTGCCAGCAGCTCCCGGGACAGGGGGCGACCCGGGGAGCTGTTTTTT.

The V and J genes are TRBV5-1 and TRBJ2-7, with 9 bases aligning to TRBD1. Trimming cost V 2 bases and J 2 bases; bases outside gene matches: 5. Germline V CDR1 and CDR2: SGHRS, YFSETQ. The CDR3 is 15 residues long. CDR3 coding DNA: TGCGCCAGCAGCTTACAGGGGACAGGGACCTACGAGCAGTACTTC. Translation: CASSLQGTGTYEQYF.

This rearrangement joins TRBV10-1 to TRBJ1-1; TRBD1 might be the D (6 bases). From germline, CDR1 is WNHNN and CDR2 SYGVQD (reference sequence). This CDR3 is built from 14 residues. V dropped 0 bases and J dropped 7 bases, with 12 bases sitting between them. The CDR3 reads CASSESIRGGEAFF. CDR3 sequence (DNA): TGCGCCAGCAGTGAGTCCATCAGGGGAGGTGAAGCTTTCTTT.

This clone came up once. The J gene is TRBJ2-3, the V gene TRBV11-3; 15 bases are shared with TRBD2. V lost 4 bases, J lost 6 bases, and 5 bases stayed unmatched. Germline values: CDR1 SGHNT, CDR2 YENEEA. This CDR3 comprises 16 residues. In nucleotides, the CDR3 is TGTGCCAGCAGCTACGGACTAGCGGGGGGGGCGGATACGCAGTATTTT. It encodes CASSYGLAGGADTQYF.

The sample holds a few counts of this clone. The rearrangement joins TRBV11-3 to TRBJ2-1, with TRBD2 matching 7 bases. CDR3 size: 15 residues. V gave up 2 bases and J gave up 8 bases; unmatched junction bases: 9. CDR1 is SGHNT, CDR2 YENEEA, per germline. In DNA form, the CDR3 reads TGTGCCAGCAGCTTAAAAGCGGGAATTTCATATGAGCAGTTCTTC. Translation: CASSLKAGISYEQFF.

The chain is built from TRBV30 and TRBJ2-1; TRBD2 matches at 11 bases. V shed 1 base, J shed 9 bases, and the junction held 8 bases outside the gene matches. Germline-derived CDR1 and CDR2 are GTSNPN and SVGIG (reference sequence). This CDR3 region has 15 residues. The CDR3 bases are TGTGCCTGGAGTGGTCGACTAGCGGGAAGTAGTGAGCAGTTCTTC. Translation gives CAWSGRLAGSSEQFF.